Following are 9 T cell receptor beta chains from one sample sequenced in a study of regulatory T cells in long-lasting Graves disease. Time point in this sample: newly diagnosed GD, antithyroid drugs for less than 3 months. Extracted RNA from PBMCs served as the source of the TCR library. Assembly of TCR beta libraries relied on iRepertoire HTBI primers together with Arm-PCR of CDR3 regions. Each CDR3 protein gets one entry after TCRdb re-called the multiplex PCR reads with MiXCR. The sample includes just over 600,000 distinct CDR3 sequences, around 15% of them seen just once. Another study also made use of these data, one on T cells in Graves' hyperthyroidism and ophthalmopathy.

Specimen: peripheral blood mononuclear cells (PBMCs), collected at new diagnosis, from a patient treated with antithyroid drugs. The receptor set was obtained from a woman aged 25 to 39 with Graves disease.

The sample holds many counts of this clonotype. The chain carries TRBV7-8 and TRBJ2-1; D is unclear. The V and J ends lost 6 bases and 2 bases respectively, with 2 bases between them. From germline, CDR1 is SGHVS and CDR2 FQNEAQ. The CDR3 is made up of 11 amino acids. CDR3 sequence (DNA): TGTGCCAGCAGTACCTACAATGAGCAGTTCTTC. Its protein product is CASSTYNEQFF.

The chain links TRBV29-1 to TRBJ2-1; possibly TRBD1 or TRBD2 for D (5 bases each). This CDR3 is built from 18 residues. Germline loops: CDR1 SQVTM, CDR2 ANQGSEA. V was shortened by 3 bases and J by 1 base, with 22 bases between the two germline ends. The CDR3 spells CSVEYTGALGTSYNEQFF. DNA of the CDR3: TGCAGCGTTGAGTATACTGGCGCGCTCGGGACGTCCTACAATGAGCAGTTCTTC.

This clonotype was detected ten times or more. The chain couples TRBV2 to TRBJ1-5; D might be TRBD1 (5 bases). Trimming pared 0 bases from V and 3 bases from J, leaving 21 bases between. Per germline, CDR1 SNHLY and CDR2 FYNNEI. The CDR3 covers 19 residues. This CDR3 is CASSEAWTGGKSINQPQHF. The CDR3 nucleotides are TGTGCCAGCAGTGAAGCGTGGACGGGGGGGAAATCAATCAATCAGCCCCAGCATTTT.

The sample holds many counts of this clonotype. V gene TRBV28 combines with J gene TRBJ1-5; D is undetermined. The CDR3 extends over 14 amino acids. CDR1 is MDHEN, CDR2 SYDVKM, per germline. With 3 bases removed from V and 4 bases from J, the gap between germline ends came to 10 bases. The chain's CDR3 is CASSLPQPNQPQHF. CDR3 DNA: TGTGCCAGCAGTTTGCCCCAACCGAATCAGCCCCAGCATTTT. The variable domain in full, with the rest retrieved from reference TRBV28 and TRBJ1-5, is DVKVTQSSRYLVKRTGEKVFLECVQDMDHENMFWYRQDPGLGLRLIYFSYDVKMKEKGDIPEGYSVSREKKERFSLILESASTNQTSMYLCASSLPQPNQPQHFGDGTRLSIL.

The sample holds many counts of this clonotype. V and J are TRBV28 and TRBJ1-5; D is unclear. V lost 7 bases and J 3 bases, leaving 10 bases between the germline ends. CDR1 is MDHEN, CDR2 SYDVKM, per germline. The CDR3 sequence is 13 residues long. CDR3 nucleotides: TGTGCCAGCACTCCGGAGCTCAATCAGCCCCAGCATTTT. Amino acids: CASTPELNQPQHF.

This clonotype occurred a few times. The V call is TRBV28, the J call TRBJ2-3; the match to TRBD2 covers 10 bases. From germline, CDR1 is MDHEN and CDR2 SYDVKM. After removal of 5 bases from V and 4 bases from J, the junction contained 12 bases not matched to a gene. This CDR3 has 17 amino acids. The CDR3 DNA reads TGTGCCAGCAGTCTGCCTTCAGCGGGAGGGGGCGCAGATACGCAGTATTTT. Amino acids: CASSLPSAGGGADTQYF.

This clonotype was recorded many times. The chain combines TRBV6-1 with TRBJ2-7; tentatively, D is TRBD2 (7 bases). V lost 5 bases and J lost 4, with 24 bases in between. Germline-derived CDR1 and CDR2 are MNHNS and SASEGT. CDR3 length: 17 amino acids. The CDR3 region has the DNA TGTGCCAGCAGTCGAAAAGGGACAAAATCGGGAGGATACGAGCAGTACTTC. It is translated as CASSRKGTKSGGYEQYF.

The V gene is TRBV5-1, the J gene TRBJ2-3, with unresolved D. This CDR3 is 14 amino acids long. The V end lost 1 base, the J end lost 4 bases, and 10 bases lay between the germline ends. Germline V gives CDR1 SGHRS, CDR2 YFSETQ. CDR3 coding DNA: TGCGCCAGCAGCTTGAGCCCGGCGCCAGATACGCAGTATTTT. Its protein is CASSLSPAPDTQYF.

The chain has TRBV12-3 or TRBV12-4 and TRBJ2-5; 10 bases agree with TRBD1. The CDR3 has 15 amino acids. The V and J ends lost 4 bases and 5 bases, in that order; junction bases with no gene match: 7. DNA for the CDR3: TGTGCCAGCAGTTCCGACAGGGGGCGCGTGGAGACCCAGTACTTC. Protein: CASSSDRGRVETQYF.